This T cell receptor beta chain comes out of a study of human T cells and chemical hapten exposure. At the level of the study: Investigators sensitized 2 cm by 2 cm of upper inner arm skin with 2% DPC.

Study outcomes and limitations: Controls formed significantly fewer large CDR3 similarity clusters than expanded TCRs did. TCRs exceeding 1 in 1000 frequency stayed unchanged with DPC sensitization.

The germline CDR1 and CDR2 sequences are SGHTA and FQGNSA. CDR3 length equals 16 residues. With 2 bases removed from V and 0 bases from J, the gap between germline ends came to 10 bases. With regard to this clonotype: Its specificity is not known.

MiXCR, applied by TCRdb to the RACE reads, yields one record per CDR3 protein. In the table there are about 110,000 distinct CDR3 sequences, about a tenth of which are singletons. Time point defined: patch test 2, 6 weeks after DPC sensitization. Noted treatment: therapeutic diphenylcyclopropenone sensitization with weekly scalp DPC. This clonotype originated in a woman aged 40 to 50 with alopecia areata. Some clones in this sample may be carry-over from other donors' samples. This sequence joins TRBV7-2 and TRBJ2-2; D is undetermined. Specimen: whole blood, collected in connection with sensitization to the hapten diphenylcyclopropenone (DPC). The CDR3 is CASSLMGGTNTGELFF. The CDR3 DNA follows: TGTGCCAGCAGCTTAATGGGTGGGACGAACACCGGGGAGCTGTTTTTT.